The subject of this entry is one T cell receptor (beta chain). Its target is unknown. The data originate from a study of Ad26.COV2.S vaccination and SARS-CoV-2 variants. Overall study: By the intramuscular route, Ad26.COV2.S was given once, or twice 56 days apart. The study, taken as a whole, reports: Quantification of TCR breadth and depth may have yielded underestimates of total T cell responses. Recipients given vaccine exceeded placebo recipients in spike-specific TCR breadth.

V was clipped by 1 base and J by 10 bases, with 15 bases between them. This CDR3 region has 14 residues. The germline V gene encodes CDR1 SGHTA and CDR2 FQGNSA. This table comes from immunoSEQ multiplex PCR, and its TCRdb copy is limited to in-frame clones, with some not included. The sample gives hundreds of thousands of clones, approximately 86% of which show up once; approximately 12% is in the top ten. As to treatment: around 19 received Ad26.COV2.S at low or high dose, single or two shots; roughly 5 received placebo; per-sample allocation not given. Specimen acquisition occurred on day 63 following the initial vaccine or placebo injection.

V is TRBV7-2 and J is TRBJ2-3; D ambiguous. The TCR comes from a person aged 18-60 years who received the Ad26.COV2.S COVID-19 vaccine or a placebo. The source was peripheral blood, collected in a trial of Ad26.COV2.S vaccine versus placebo. In nucleotides, the CDR3 is TGTGCCAGCAGCTTAGAGGCGGCCGGACGTGCGCAGTATTTT. Its protein product is CASSLEAAGRAQYF.